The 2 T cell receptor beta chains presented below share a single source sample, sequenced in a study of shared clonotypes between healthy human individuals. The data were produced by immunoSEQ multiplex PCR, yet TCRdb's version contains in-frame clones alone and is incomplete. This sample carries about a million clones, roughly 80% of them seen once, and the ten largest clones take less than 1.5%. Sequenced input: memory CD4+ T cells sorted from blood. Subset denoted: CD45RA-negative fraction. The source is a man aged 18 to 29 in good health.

The CDR3 here is CAISDTVRSGNTIYF. The CDR3 region has the DNA TGTGCCATCAGTGACACGGTTCGCTCTGGAAACACCATATATTTT. V and J are TRBV10-3 and TRBJ1-3; no clear D. V dropped 3 bases and J dropped 0 bases, with 9 bases sitting between them. This CDR3 has 15 residues. Germline V gene lookup returns CDR1 ENHRY and CDR2 SYGVKD.

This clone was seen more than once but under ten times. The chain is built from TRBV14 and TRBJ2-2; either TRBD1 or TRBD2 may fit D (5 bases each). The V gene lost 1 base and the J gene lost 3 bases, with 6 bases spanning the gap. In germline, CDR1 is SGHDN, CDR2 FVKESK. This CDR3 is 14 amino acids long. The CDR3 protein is CASSQGGHTGELFF. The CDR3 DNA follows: TGTGCCAGCAGCCAAGGGGGACACACCGGGGAGCTGTTTTTT.